What follows describes a single T cell receptor beta chain. This record belongs to a study of technical replicates of blood from several donors. Measured with immunoSEQ multiplex PCR; TCRdb has only the in-frame clones, and not every one. The sample contains approximately 14,000 clones, about 80% of which appear only once. V shed 6 bases and J shed 0 bases, with 9 bases lying between them. CDR1 MNHNS and CDR2 SASEGT come from the germline V gene. This CDR3 has 14 amino acids. The chain recombines TRBV6-1 with TRBJ1-3, with D perhaps TRBD1 (5 bases). Sequencing was done on a sample of PBMCs. The sequence was collected from a human donor in good health. CDR3 in DNA: TGTGCCAGCAGGGTCGACAGCTCTGGAAACACCATATATTTT. Its translation is CASRVDSSGNTIYF.